The present T cell receptor (beta chain) was sequenced within a study of response to subunit inactivated influenza vaccine. Study findings and constraints: The authors offered the suggestion that each seasonal influenza vaccination recruits few new T cells.

About this clonotype itself: Its antigen remains unknown.

MiXCR was run by TCRdb on the RT-PCR reads, yielding one entry per CDR3 protein. The data contain more than 700,000 distinct CDR3 sequences, around 20% of them singletons. The CDR3 runs 15 residues. Losses at the gene ends were 2 bases for V and 4 bases for J; bases not matched to a gene: 4. CDR1 and CDR2 (germline): SGHDN, FVKESK. The sequenced sample was PBMCs from blood, obtained roughly 5 days after vaccination. This TCR derives from a man aged 50-59 years who received an inactivated influenza vaccine. The chain carries TRBV14 and TRBJ2-2, with 7 bases fitting TRBD1. The CDR3 sequence: CASSQLAGGTGELFF. The CDR3 region has the DNA TGTGCCAGCAGCCAATTGGCAGGGGGCACCGGGGAGCTGTTTTTT.